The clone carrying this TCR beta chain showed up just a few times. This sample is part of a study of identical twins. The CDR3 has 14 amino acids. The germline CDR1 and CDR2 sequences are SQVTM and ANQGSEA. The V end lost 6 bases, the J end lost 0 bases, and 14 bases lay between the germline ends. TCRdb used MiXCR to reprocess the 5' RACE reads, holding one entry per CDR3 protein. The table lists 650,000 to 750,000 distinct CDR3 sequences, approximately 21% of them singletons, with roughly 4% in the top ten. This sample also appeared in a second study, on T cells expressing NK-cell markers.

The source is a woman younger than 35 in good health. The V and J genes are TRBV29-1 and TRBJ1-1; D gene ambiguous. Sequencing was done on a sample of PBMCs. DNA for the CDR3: TGCAGCGTGGGCAGTCGGACGGTGAACACTGAAGCTTTCTTT. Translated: CSVGSRTVNTEAFF.